This TCR beta chain is drawn from a study of cytomegalovirus exposure and HLA in healthy donors. Germline CDR1 reads SGHRS; CDR2 reads YFSETQ. V lost 2 bases and J lost 0, with 6 bases in between. The CDR3 runs 13 residues. A multiplex PCR was run with 60 Vbeta primers and 13 Jbeta primers. The protocol was immunoSEQ multiplex PCR, while the TCRdb copy is restricted to in-frame clones and leaves out a portion. This sample has 160,000 or so clones, with 70% to 85% found just once. The V and J genes are TRBV5-1 and TRBJ2-7; D not certain. This TCR derives from a middle-aged woman in good health and CMV-seronegative. Sequencing was performed on PBMCs. CDR3 residues: CASSLSSSYEQYF. As DNA, the CDR3 is TGCGCCAGCAGCTTATCTAGCTCCTACGAGCAGTACTTC.